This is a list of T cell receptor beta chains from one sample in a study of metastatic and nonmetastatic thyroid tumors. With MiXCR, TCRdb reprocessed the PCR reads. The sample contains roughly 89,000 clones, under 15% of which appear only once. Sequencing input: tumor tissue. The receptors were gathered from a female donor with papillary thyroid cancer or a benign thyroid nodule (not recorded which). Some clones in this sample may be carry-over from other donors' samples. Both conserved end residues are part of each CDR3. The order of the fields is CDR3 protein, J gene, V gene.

CSVGWRVPSYNEQFF TRBJ2-1 TRBV29-1
CASTPRQGRGYTF TRBJ1-2 TRBV6-2/TRBV6-3
CASGIYDRVSYGYTF TRBJ1-2 TRBV7-8
CASSSGAPINEQFF TRBJ2-1 TRBV11-3
CASLSAGPSTDTQYF TRBJ2-3 TRBV10-2
CASSEVRAGTYEQYF TRBJ2-7 TRBV6-1
CASSTIQGNEQYF TRBJ2-7 TRBV12-3/TRBV12-4
CASSERGKGDGYTF TRBJ1-2 TRBV6-4
CASSTPFSTSGRVASASGELFF TRBJ2-2 TRBV5-1
CASSENLRLAGNDEQFF TRBJ2-1 TRBV6-1
CSASKGSTLRGTQYF TRBJ2-5 TRBV20-1
CSARDLGQGGTQYF TRBJ2-3 TRBV20-1
CASSHTGTGRIWVNSPLHF TRBJ1-6 TRBV6-5
CATAEDSTDTQYF TRBJ2-3 TRBV6-2/TRBV6-3
CASSFRLAGGSKETQYF TRBJ2-5 TRBV6-1
CASSATVKNQPQHF TRBJ1-5 TRBV6-1
CSATASGRTNYEQYF TRBJ2-7 TRBV20-1
CASPPGRFF TRBJ2-1 TRBV2
CASSPPILSCYEQYF TRBJ2-7 TRBV14
CASSTGTSGREQYF TRBJ2-7 TRBV7-6
CSANPTPPVRQFF TRBJ2-1 TRBV20-1
CATQAGQGHEKLFF TRBJ1-4 TRBV2
CASSLDWGSGNTIYF TRBJ1-3 TRBV7-3
CASSRTGPGANVLTF TRBJ2-6 TRBV9
CASSPRTLPNTGELFF TRBJ2-2 TRBV11-1
CASSLAWDTEAFF TRBJ1-1 TRBV12-3/TRBV12-4
CATSLYREGNTIYF TRBJ1-3 TRBV15
CASSLGDTQYF TRBJ2-3 TRBV5-6
CSALGTRSYNEQFF TRBJ2-1 TRBV20-1
CASIPPVDEQFF TRBJ2-1 TRBV28
CASSDGDSQPQHF TRBJ1-5 TRBV6-4
CASSLAQVYNEQFF TRBJ2-1 TRBV11-2
CSASEGSYGYTF TRBJ1-2 TRBV20-1
CASSHQTQQLNTEAFF TRBJ1-1 TRBV16
CASSSGRLYNEQFF TRBJ2-1 TRBV28
CSAPSEGGQETQYF TRBJ2-5 TRBV20-1
CSARLGLSGAHERYF TRBJ2-7 TRBV20-1
CASVPSGGGQPQHF TRBJ1-5 TRBV19
CAISHRDSPNYGYTF TRBJ1-2 TRBV7-9
CASQIWFNYGYTF TRBJ1-2 TRBV6-1
CSAFLQRASGRLLSTDTQYF TRBJ2-3 TRBV20-1